A selection of T cell receptor beta chains follows, all from one sample in a study of cytomegalovirus exposure and HLA in healthy donors. Profiling relied on immunoSEQ multiplex PCR, and the TCRdb table lists in-frame clones only, not all of them. The sample has nearly 200,000 clones; over 60% are singletons. Sequenced input: PBMCs. These receptors all stem from a woman younger than 45 in good health and CMV-seropositive. Both conserved end residues are part of each CDR3. D genes are given only for firm matches. Expanded clones are given a class, and other clones once, few, many or no size at all.

NA TRBJ1-4 TRBV6-5 NA TGTGCCAGCAGTTATGGGCAGGCCAATGAAAAACTGTTTTTT CASSYGQANEKLFF
TRBD1 TRBJ1-1 TRBV2 NA TGTGCCAGCAGGAGACAGGGGTTGAACACTGAAGCTTTCTTT CASRRQGLNTEAFF
NA TRBJ1-1 TRBV27 NA TGTGCCAGCAGTAGAGGGAGGGACACTGAAGCTTTCTTT CASSRGRDTEAFF
TRBD2 TRBJ2-5 TRBV6-5 NA TGTGCCAGCAGTCGGACTAGCGGATCGAAGACCCAGTACTTC CASSRTSGSKTQYF
NA TRBJ2-1 TRBV7-2 NA TGTGCCAGCAGCTTAGTTGCCCAGGGATATGAGCAGTTCTTC CASSLVAQGYEQFF
TRBD2 TRBJ2-3 TRBV7-8 NA TGTGCCAGCAGCCCCGGGACTAGCGGCACAGATACGCAGTATTTT CASSPGTSGTDTQYF
NA TRBJ2-5 TRBV5-1 once TGCGCCAGCAGCTTGGTAGGCGGCCTCTTCCAAGAGACCCAGTACTTC CASSLVGGLFQETQYF
NA TRBJ1-4 TRBV6-1 NA TGTGCCAGCAGTGAAGGGTGGGCAGGGACAACTAATGAAAAACTGTTTTTT CASSEGWAGTTNEKLFF
NA TRBJ1-2 TRBV7-2 once TGTGCCAGCAGCTGGGGAGGAGGCTACACCTTC CASSWGGGYTF
NA TRBJ1-2 TRBV18 NA TGTGCCAGCTCACCGCGGACAGATGGCTATGGCTACACCTTC CASSPRTDGYGYTF
TRBD2 TRBJ2-7 TRBV28 once TGTGCCAGCAGTGTACTAGCGGGAGATCCGCGGAACGAGCAGTACTTC CASSVLAGDPRNEQYF
NA TRBJ1-1 TRBV20-1 NA TGCAGTGCTAGGGGGCCTGTTGAAGCTTTCTTT CSARGPVEAFF
NA TRBJ1-6 TRBV19 NA TGTGCCAGTAGTATAGGCCCAGGGAACTCCTATAATTCACCCCTCCACTTT CASSIGPGNSYNSPLHF
NA TRBJ1-1 TRBV27 NA TGTGCCAGCAGTTCACCTTACTCGGGGACTGAAGCTTTCTTT CASSSPYSGTEAFF
TRBD1 TRBJ1-6 TRBV5-6 NA TGTGCCAGCAGCCCGGGACAGGGGGCTATAATGGTTTCACCCCTCCACTTT CASSPGQGAIMVSPLHF
NA TRBJ1-2 TRBV5-1 NA TGCGCCAGCAGCTTGCAGTGGGGAGATGGCTACACCTTC CASSLQWGDGYTF
TRBD1 TRBJ1-5 TRBV6-6 few TGTGCCAGCAGTTACTCGCAGGGGGCCGGTCAGCCCCAGCATTTT CASSYSQGAGQPQHF
TRBD1 TRBJ1-1 TRBV6-6 NA TGTGCCAGCAGCTTAGGGCCAGGGGGTGAAGCTTTCTTT CASSLGPGGEAFF
NA TRBJ2-2 TRBV5-4 NA TGTGCCAGCAGCTTGGATCCCAGATTTACCGGGGAGCTGTTTTTT CASSLDPRFTGELFF
NA TRBJ1-2 TRBV2 NA TGTGCCAGCAGATCGGGACGGAGGGATGGCTACACCTTC CASRSGRRDGYTF
TRBD1 TRBJ1-5 TRBV15 NA TGTGCCACCAGCAATGAGGGGGCGCACAGTCAGCCCCAGCATTTT CATSNEGAHSQPQHF
TRBD1 TRBJ2-5 TRBV7-9 few TGTGCCAGCAGCGAGACAGGGGGCGGGTTGACCCAGTACTTC CASSETGGGLTQYF
NA TRBJ2-1 TRBV5-6 NA TGTGCCAGCAATTGGCCAGGGGTCTACAATGAGCAGTTCTTC CASNWPGVYNEQFF
NA TRBJ1-1 TRBV4-2 once TGTGCCAGCAGCCAAGAAAGCCGGGGTGAAGCTTTCTTT CASSQESRGEAFF
NA TRBJ1-6 TRBV30 NA TGTGCCTGGAGTGTACAAGGAGGGACGAGTTCACCCCTCCACTTT CAWSVQGGTSSPLHF
NA TRBJ2-7 TRBV19 NA TGTGCCAGTAGTATGGGGCGGCTCTACGAGCAGTACTTC CASSMGRLYEQYF
TRBD2 TRBJ2-3 TRBV7-2 NA TGTGCCAGCAGCTTAGTCCGGCTAGCGGTCGATACGCAGTATTTT CASSLVRLAVDTQYF
NA TRBJ1-2 TRBV9 few TGTGCCAGCAGGGGCGGGAACTATGGCTACACCTTC CASRGGNYGYTF
NA TRBJ1-1 TRBV19 NA TGTGCCAGTAGTCCCACCCCCTTGACCAGGGAAGCTTTCTTT CASSPTPLTREAFF
NA TRBJ1-2 TRBV28 NA TGTGCCAGCAACCGGGATCCAACTAACTATGGCTACACCTTC CASNRDPTNYGYTF
NA TRBJ2-5 TRBV5-1 NA TGCGCCAGCAGCTCCTGGAGGGCGGGCAGGGCGAAAGAGACCCAGTACTTC CASSSWRAGRAKETQYF
NA TRBJ2-6 TRBV9 NA TGTGCCAGCAGCGTAGGCCCAGGGCACCCAGCTTCTGGGGCCAACGTCCTGACTTTC CASSVGPGHPASGANVLTF
TRBD1 TRBJ2-7 TRBV5-1 few TGCGCCAGCAGCTTGGCTGTGACAGGGGGCGAGCAGTACTTC CASSLAVTGGEQYF
NA TRBJ1-4 TRBV7-8 NA TGTGCCAGCAGCCTCGCGGGGAGGAACGGCGAAAAACTGTTTTTT CASSLAGRNGEKLFF
TRBD1 TRBJ2-5 TRBV29-1 NA TGCAGCGTTGGGGACAGAGCAGAGACCCAGTACTTC CSVGDRAETQYF
NA TRBJ1-5 TRBV10-3 NA TGTGCCATCAGTCTAAATAGCAATCAGCCCCAGCATTTT CAISLNSNQPQHF
TRBD2 TRBJ2-1 TRBV6-6 NA TGTGCCAGCAGTGACCTAGGCGGGGGGTACAATGAGCAGTTCTTC CASSDLGGGYNEQFF
TRBD1 TRBJ1-6 TRBV28 NA TGTGCCAGCAGATCAACGATCAGGACAGGGACCTATAATTCACCCCTCCACTTT CASRSTIRTGTYNSPLHF
NA TRBJ1-6 TRBV5-4 NA TGTGCCAGCAGCTTATCGGGGGTTAAGTCCTCACCCCTCCACTTT CASSLSGVKSSPLHF
TRBD1 TRBJ1-4 TRBV6-5 few TGTGCCAGCAGTTACTCGATCAGGGGGGTTAATGAAAAACTGTTTTTT CASSYSIRGVNEKLFF
TRBD1 TRBJ2-3 TRBV7-9 NA TGTGCCAGCAGCCCGGACAGGGGAGGTGGAGATACGCAGTATTTT CASSPDRGGGDTQYF
TRBD2 TRBJ2-3 TRBV4-3 NA TGCGCCAGCAGCCAAGAAGTTAGCGGGAGGGTTGGAGATACGCAGTATTTT CASSQEVSGRVGDTQYF
TRBD2 TRBJ2-1 TRBV19 few TGTGCCAGTAGTATTGTCCGGACTAGCGGATACAATGAGCAGTTCTTC CASSIVRTSGYNEQFF
TRBD1 TRBJ2-7 TRBV11-3 NA TGTGCCAGCAGCTTAAGCAGGGGGCGCGAGCAGTACTTC CASSLSRGREQYF
TRBD2 TRBJ2-7 TRBV2 NA TGTGCCAGCAGTGTGGTAGCGGGATCCTACGAGCAGTACTTC CASSVVAGSYEQYF
TRBD1 TRBJ1-3 TRBV4-1 NA TGCGCCAGCAGCCAAGATCCGGGACAGGGACACTCTGGAAACACCATATATTTT CASSQDPGQGHSGNTIYF
NA TRBJ2-7 TRBV28 NA TGTGCCAGCAGTTTTGGAGGGGTACCCTACGAGCAGTACTTC CASSFGGVPYEQYF
NA TRBJ1-3 TRBV30 NA TGTGCCTGGGCCGATGCAGGTTACTCTGGAAACACCATATATTTT CAWADAGYSGNTIYF
TRBD2 TRBJ2-5 TRBV15 NA TGTGCCACCAGCGGGGGACTAGCCGGCGGAGAGACCCAGTACTTC CATSGGLAGGETQYF